This T cell receptor beta chain is from a study of response to subunit inactivated influenza vaccine listed by TCRdb under 2018. About the study as a whole: To follow how T cells responded to a trivalent subunit inactivated influenza vaccine, the researchers relied on deep quantitative profiling of the T cell receptor repertoire.

Overall results and qualifications from the work: It was suggested by the authors that each seasonal influenza vaccination may recruit only a limited number of new T cells.

The germline ends are 9 bases apart after V is trimmed by 4 bases and J by 1 base. From the germline V gene, CDR1 is KGHDR and CDR2 is SFDVKD. The CDR3 runs 14 amino acids, cysteine and phenylalanine included. Only the CDR3 region is kept as DNA, spanning 42 bases read in frame from base 1. As regards this clonotype: Its cognate antigen has yet to be identified. The input lacks base qualities; no much larger clone sits a single base away.

Libraries were prepared through RT-PCR. The sequencer was an Illumina HiSeq 2500. In TCRdb, the public reads were trimmed at Q25 with fastp and aligned with MiXCR, with productive beta chains retained. Under each unique CDR3 protein, matching rows form one entry showing the most common genes and DNA. In all, the sample holds around 850,000 distinct CDR3 sequences, and under 20% of those were seen once. The ten largest clones capture approximately 11% of the sample. The chain joins TRBV24-1 to TRBJ1-1, with no reliable assignment of the D segment. The clonotype originates from a man aged 50 to 59 who received an inactivated influenza vaccine. Donor details come from another sample of the same person, matched by shared clones. Sample: PBMCs from blood, taken 4 to 6 days after vaccination. The encoded CDR3 is CATSDTGKNTEAFF. The DNA is as follows: TGTGCCACCAGTGACACCGGGAAGAACACTGAAGCTTTCTTT.